Included here is one T cell receptor beta chain sequence, with context. No antigen is known for it. These data belong to a study of CXCR3-negative and CXCR3-positive naive CD8 T cells (dated by TCRdb to between 2019 and 2020). Some background on the complete study: In total, 130 million to 150 million TRB reads were obtained, or roughly 1.5 +/- 0.3 million reads per library. Diversity and physicochemical repertoire analyses covered some eleven donors pooled from two independent experiments. TRBV-TRBJ cluster analysis included naive subsets from 5 donors and memory cells from 3 donors.

CDR1 and CDR2, per the germline V gene (reference sequence), are SGHKS and YYEKEE. The CDR3 runs 16 amino acids, cysteine and phenylalanine included. The DNA is unrecorded. General findings and caveats noted by the study authors: TRB CDR3s from CXCR3-positive naive cells showed higher hydrophobicity (lower Kidera factor 4), lower energy, and higher strength and volume indices than CXCR3-negative naive cells. Because surface CD5, which has been linked to self-reactivity in mice, was comparable between naive subsets, TCR interaction strength was also inferred from TRB CDR3 physicochemical properties. Within the same donor, TRBV-TRBJ usage looked similar between naive CXCR3-negative and CXCR3-positive cells, but memory cells had distinct patterns. Freshly isolated PBMCs were used for most assays because CXCR3 expression went down partially after cryopreservation. Comparably high repertoire diversity was found in both naive subsets, whereas much lower repertoire diversity was found in memory CD8+ T cells.

TCRdb lists the instrument as NextSeq 550. The Human TCR Profiling Kit (MiLaboratory) was used to prepare UMI-labeled 5' RACE TRB cDNA libraries. The full amount of extracted RNA was used for cDNA synthesis, and the full amount of resulting cDNA was used for PCR amplification. The libraries were made side by side, with each library going through the same number of PCR cycles. In the original analysis: With a requirement of at least two reads per UMI, MIGEC and MiXCR extracted about 52,000 +/- 9,100 unique UMI-labeled TRB cDNA molecules per library. An average of roughly 40,000 +/- 10,000 functional in-frame TRB CDR3 nucleotide clonotypes without stop codons was found per library. After each sample was downsampled to 5000 UMI-labeled TRB molecules, VDJtools was used to calculate diversity metrics such as normalized Shannon-Wiener and Chao1. For the central five CDR3 residues, VDJtools calculated physicochemical properties weighted by clonotype size, namely interaction energy, strength, volume and Kidera factor 4. Each entry corresponds to one CDR3 protein sequence from reads that TCRdb reprocessed, and DNA is not given. The V and J calls were not made by the authors but by TCRdb's processing. This sample's records show 80,000 to 100,000 distinct CDR3 sequences. 0.7% to 1% of the sample rests with the top ten.

Each CD8+ T cell subset was flow-sorted in triplicate, and around 300,000 cells per subset were placed directly into RLT lysis buffer. Naive CD8+ T cells were defined stringently as CD45RO-CCR7+CD27+CD95- to exclude memory contaminants. Using standard density gradient centrifugation, peripheral blood mononuclear cells were isolated from buffy coats. A FACSAria III was used to flow-sort naive CXCR3-negative and CXCR3-positive CD8+ T cells. An RNeasy Mini Kit was used to extract total RNA from the sorted cells. The sequence is built from TRBV5-5 and TRBJ2-7; as DNA is missing, the TRBD1 call by TCRdb cannot be tested. The sequence was collected from a human donor in good health. Some clones in this sample may be carry-over from other donors' samples. Sequenced material: naive CXCR3+ CD8+ T cells from blood. What this sample's cell subset or site label stands for: CD45RO-CCR7+CD27+CD95- naive CD8+ T cells expressing CXCR3 (TNR3+). The CDR3 sequence is CASSLVGDSSKNEQYF.